This paragraph reports one TCR beta chain. Its matching antigen is unknown. The entry originates in a study of T cells expressing NK-cell markers. Whole-study context: In sorted CD3+CD56+NKG2C+, CD3+CD56+NKG2C- and CD3+CD56-NKG2C+ T cells, TCR beta repertoires were obtained. There were seven HCMV-seropositive donors and one seronegative donor among the eight sequenced.

The study, taken as a whole, reports: There remained a lack of clarity about HCMV specificity of expanded NKG2C+ T cell clones.

Beta-chain TCR cDNA was generated via 5'RACE template switching with UMIs. From its re-call of the 5' RACE reads, TCRdb lists each CDR3 protein once, without DNA. The sample table sets out roughly 390,000 distinct CDR3 sequences. The sample taken for sequencing was blood T cells: a sorted CD56 or NKG2C T cell subset, CD4+ or CD8+ T cells, or bulk PBMC T cells (not recorded which). The source of this sequence is a man aged 18 to 69 in good health.

The CDR3 is CASLGTAVHEQYF. The rearrangement links TRBV2 to TRBJ2-7; TCRdb returns TRBD2, unconfirmable since there is no DNA. Per the germline V gene, CDR1 is SNHLY and CDR2 is FYNNEI. The CDR3 consists of 13 residues.